This TCR beta chain was obtained from a study of somatic mutations in cytotoxic T cells in rheumatoid arthritis. At the level of the study: Selected populations of V beta antibody-stained T cells underwent flow sorting at nearly 100% purity; these encompassed V beta1+ cells subjected to TCRB sequencing. Study-level findings and limits: Levels of CD8+ T-cell clonality in rheumatoid arthritis patients were statistically indistinguishable from those seen in age-matched healthy controls, with no significant difference. Within 8 of 65 patients, the single biggest CD8+ clone made up more than 20% of CD8+ cells.

Losses at the gene ends were 4 bases for V and 4 bases for J; bases not matched to a gene: 3. The germline V gene has CDR1 MNHEY and CDR2 SMNVEV (reference sequence). The CDR3 loop spans 13 amino acids. Comments on this clone: Its antigen remains unknown.

The CD4+ and CD8+ fractions came from positive magnetic bead selection and were purity-checked by flow cytometry. Profiling relied on immunoSEQ multiplex PCR, and the TCRdb table lists in-frame clones only, not all of them. This table holds approximately 20,000 clones, over 70% found once. The sequence came from a woman aged 45-59 years in good health. The sample taken for sequencing was CD8+ T cells sorted from blood. The gene calls are TRBV27 and TRBJ2-7, with 8 nucleotides matching TRBD1. CDR3 sequence: CASSSGGGYEQYF. The CDR3 coding sequence is TGTGCCAGCAGTTCAGGGGGCGGGTACGAGCAGTACTTC.